Given below is one T cell receptor beta chain in context. Its specificity is not known. This CDR3 is 14 amino acids long. Germline CDR1 and CDR2: MDHEN and SYDVKM. Trimming took 3 bases from V and 10 from J; bases not matched to a gene: 5. Every patient was affected by relapse after autologous stem cell transplantation, while exposure to brentuximab vedotin was not uniform. Complete response, partial response or progressive disease were the best responses. Libraries were prepared by immunoSEQ multiplex PCR; TCRdb keeps only in-frame clonotypes and omits some of them. The top ten hold just over 9% of the sample, which has 55,000 to 75,000 clones, 71% seen once. This sample stems from a study of PD-1 blockade in classical Hodgkin lymphoma. Regarding the study as a whole: Diversity in CD4+ TCRs, unlike that measured in CD8+ TCRs, had risen significantly by C4D1.

V usage is TRBV28 and J usage is TRBJ2-4, with 11 nucleotides matching TRBD1. This material consisted of peripheral blood mononuclear cells (PBMCs), taken before the second cycle of nivolumab. The receptor's source is a human donor with classical Hodgkin lymphoma. CDR3 amino acids: CASSFPGTGGIQYF. The CDR3 DNA follows: TGTGCCAGCAGTTTCCCCGGGACAGGGGGAATTCAGTACTTC.